Below are 8 T cell receptor beta chains sequenced from a single sample in a study of T cell responses to AZD1222 COVID-19 vaccine. Method: immunoSEQ multiplex PCR; TCRdb's copy keeps in-frame clones and lacks some. The sample holds around 80,000 clones; more than 85% are singletons and the top ten take roughly 4.8%. Sequences were derived from peripheral blood, sampled 28 days after the second AZD1222 dose. The receptors were sampled from an adult who received the AZD1222 COVID-19 vaccine.

The chain is built from TRBV7-3 and TRBJ2-1; tentatively, D is TRBD1 (5 bases). The CDR3 runs 14 residues. V gave up 1 base and J gave up 5 bases, with 9 bases separating them. Germline V gives CDR1 SGHTA, CDR2 FQGTGA. Here the CDR3 reads CASSLSAGNNEQFF. Written as DNA, the CDR3 is TGTGCCAGCAGCTTAAGTGCAGGGAACAATGAGCAGTTCTTC.

The V gene is TRBV9, the J gene TRBJ1-4, with a tentative D call TRBD1 (5 bases). CDR1 and CDR2 from the germline V gene are SGDLS and YYNGEE. This CDR3 spans 14 amino acids. The ends were cut back, 0 bases at V and 6 bases at J, with 9 bases in the middle. CDR3 region: CASSVAMGDEKLFF. The CDR3 DNA is TGTGCCAGCAGCGTAGCTATGGGGGATGAAAAACTGTTTTTT.

A single count supports this clone. This sequence joins TRBV28 and TRBJ1-2; possible D gene TRBD1, 5 bases. The CDR3 runs 14 residues. Germline V gene lookup returns CDR1 MDHEN and CDR2 SYDVKM. V lost 5 bases and J 4 bases, leaving 14 bases between the germline ends. The CDR3 bases are TGTGCCAGCAGTGCCTACTCCGGGGGCTATGGCTACACCTTC. Its protein is CASSAYSGGYGYTF.

The chain couples TRBV11-1 to TRBJ1-6, with unresolved D. V lost 3 bases, J lost 7 bases, and 10 bases lay in between. This CDR3 is built from 14 residues. The germline CDR1 and CDR2 sequences are SGHAT and FQDESV (reference sequence). In nucleotides, the CDR3 is TGTGCCAGCAGCTTTCGCCAGTCGAATTCACCCCTCCACTTT. Amino acids: CASSFRQSNSPLHF.

The chain recombines TRBV6-1 with TRBJ1-4, with TRBD1 as a possible D gene (6 bases). The CDR3 is 16 amino acids. V was pared by 4 bases and J by 8 bases, with 20 bases between. Germline lookup yields CDR1 MNHNS and CDR2 SASEGT. CDR3 coding DNA: TGTGCCAGCAGTGCGTTAACAGGGAGTCAGAACGAAAAACTGTTTTTT. This gives the protein CASSALTGSQNEKLFF.

The chain has TRBV18 and TRBJ2-1; TRBD1 agrees at 7 bases. The CDR3 length is 15 residues. V was clipped by 1 base and J by 1 base; unmatched bases: 1. Germline assignment: CDR1 KGHSH and CDR2 LQKENI. The CDR3 is CASSPLRGSYNEQFF. CDR3 in DNA: TGTGCCAGCTCACCACTCAGGGGGTCCTACAATGAGCAGTTCTTC.

The J gene is TRBJ1-2, the V gene TRBV19, with TRBD1 matching 7 bases. The length of the CDR3 is 15 residues. Trimming removed 5 bases from V and 6 bases from J; junction bases left unmatched: 12. Germline V gene lookup returns CDR1 LNHDA and CDR2 SQIVND (reference sequence). The CDR3 loop is CASSFIAEGAHGYTF. The DNA for the CDR3 is TGTGCCAGTAGTTTTATTGCGGAGGGGGCCCATGGCTACACCTTC.

The chain has TRBV7-9 and TRBJ1-5; the match to TRBD1 covers 10 bases. The J segment lost 5 bases and the V segment lost 5 bases, leaving 3 bases of the junction unmatched. This CDR3 is 14 amino acids long. Germline V lookup: CDR1 SEHNR, CDR2 FQNEAQ (reference sequence). The CDR3 coding sequence is TGTGCCAGCAGCCCGGGACAGGGGCATCAGCCCCAGCATTTT. It specifies CASSPGQGHQPQHF.